A single sample is the source of the 20 T cell receptor beta chains below, sequenced in a study of T cell changes during pregnancy in multiple sclerosis. Sequencing was performed with immunoSEQ multiplex PCR; in TCRdb, only in-frame clones are kept and a portion is missing. The sample holds around 100,000 clones, almost 95% seen once. The material was peripheral blood, obtained after pregnancy. Every receptor here comes from a female donor with multiple sclerosis, enrolled in a pregnancy study.

The V gene is TRBV6-5, the J gene TRBJ1-2; 9 positions agree with TRBD1. The CDR3 totals 15 residues. V lost 4 bases, J lost 5 bases, and 8 bases stayed unmatched. The germline CDR1 and CDR2 sequences are MNHEY and SVGAGI. This CDR3 reads CASSFLGQGQYGYTF. In DNA form, the CDR3 reads TGTGCCAGCAGTTTCCTAGGACAGGGGCAGTATGGCTACACCTTC.

The rearrangement joins TRBV6-1 to TRBJ1-2, with TRBD1 identical over 11 bases. The CDR3 runs to 14 residues. Germline CDR1 reads MNHNS; CDR2 reads SASEGT. Trimming cost V 7 bases and J 5 bases; bases outside gene matches: 6. In nucleotides, the CDR3 is TGTGCCAGCACCGGACAGGGGGCCGGATATGGCTACACCTTC. This encodes CASTGQGAGYGYTF.

The V and J genes are TRBV6-6 and TRBJ2-7; D remains ambiguous. The CDR3 has 13 residues. The V gene lost 5 bases and the J gene lost 4 bases, with 12 bases spanning the gap. Germline CDR1 is MNHNY and CDR2 is SVGAGI (reference sequence). CDR3 amino acids: CASSDTQLYEQYF. The CDR3 nucleotides are TGTGCCAGCAGTGACACCCAGCTTTACGAGCAGTACTTC.

The chain employs TRBV6-4 and TRBJ2-2; TRBD2 might be the D (6 bases). The CDR3 is made up of 13 amino acids. The V gene lost 4 bases and the J gene lost 3 bases, with 6 bases spanning the gap. CDR1 and CDR2 from the germline V gene are MRHNA and SNTAGT. The CDR3 loop is CASSAGDTGELFF. The CDR3 DNA sequence: TGTGCCAGCAGTGCGGGGGACACCGGGGAGCTGTTTTTT.

Only one count was recorded for this clone. The chain couples TRBV6-1 to TRBJ2-7; 10 bases are shared with TRBD2. V dropped 7 bases and J dropped 3; count of bases not matched to a gene: 6. From germline, CDR1 is MNHNS and CDR2 SASEGT. The CDR3 runs 14 residues. Here the CDR3 DNA reads TGTGCCAGCAACAGAGCGGGAGGGGGCTACGAGCAGTACTTC. Its translation: CASNRAGGGYEQYF.

The chain's CDR3 is CASGSWTGSGNTIYF. The CDR3 nucleotides are TGTGCTAGTGGTAGCTGGACAGGCTCTGGAAACACCATATATTTT. The chain is built from TRBV12-5 and TRBJ1-3, with 7 nucleotides matching TRBD1. The germline V gene encodes CDR1 LGHNT and CDR2 FRNRAP. The ends lost 5 bases at V and 0 bases at J; junction bases unmatched: 4. The CDR3 extends over 15 amino acids.

V gene TRBV28 combines with J gene TRBJ2-7; 12 nucleotides line up with TRBD2. Trimming took 4 bases from V and 1 from J; bases not matched to a gene: 8. This CDR3 is built from 17 residues. The germline gives CDR1 MDHEN, CDR2 SYDVKM. The CDR3 DNA reads as TGTGCCAGCAGTTCCCCCGGACTAGCGGGATTTTCCTACGAGCAGTACTTC. Its translation is CASSSPGLAGFSYEQYF.

The V and J genes are TRBV6-1 and TRBJ2-7, with 9 nucleotides matching TRBD1. Germline-derived CDR1 and CDR2 are MNHNS and SASEGT. After removal of 1 base from V and 1 base from J, the junction contained 2 bases not matched to a gene. CDR3 length: 15 residues. This chain's CDR3 is CASSEEGTGSYEQYF. In DNA form, the CDR3 reads TGTGCCAGCAGTGAAGAAGGGACAGGGTCCTACGAGCAGTACTTC.

In the case of this clone: In the same sample, other DNA sequences code for this CDR3. The rearrangement joins TRBV4-3 to TRBJ1-2; 9 positions match TRBD1. This CDR3 region has 15 residues. V dropped 3 bases and J dropped 5; count of bases not matched to a gene: 7. CDR1 and CDR2 (germline): LGHNA, YSLEER. CDR3 in amino acids: CASSQDRTGAYGYTF. The CDR3 DNA reads as TGCGCCAGCAGCCAGGATCGGACAGGGGCGTATGGCTACACCTTC.

The V gene is TRBV5-1, the J gene TRBJ1-1; 7 bases map to TRBD1. Germline values: CDR1 SGHRS, CDR2 YFSETQ. J was trimmed by 7 bases and V by 4 bases; bases with no gene match: 7. The CDR3 is 13 residues long. The CDR3 bases are TGCGCCAGCAGCACGACAGGGTGGGGTGAAGCTTTCTTT. Its translation: CASSTTGWGEAFF.

The chain couples TRBV6-4 to TRBJ2-2; TRBD1 might be the D (6 bases). Germline V gene sequence: CDR1 MRHNA, CDR2 SNTAGT. The CDR3 runs 14 residues. The V end lost 5 bases, the J end lost 4 bases, and 11 bases lay between the germline ends. The CDR3 region has the DNA TGTGCCAGCAGTTTGACAGGCGTCACCGGGGAGCTGTTTTTT. Translating gives CASSLTGVTGELFF.

The chain joins TRBV5-1 to TRBJ2-7; 12 nucleotides match TRBD1. The length of the CDR3 is 15 residues. After removal of 3 bases from V and 5 bases from J, the junction contained 6 bases not matched to a gene. Germline loops: CDR1 SGHRS, CDR2 YFSETQ. DNA of the CDR3: TGCGCCAGCAGCTGGAGGGACAGGGGGCGGGACGAGCAGTACTTC. Translated, it gives CASSWRDRGRDEQYF.

The rearrangement joins TRBV19 to TRBJ1-2, with 8 bases that match TRBD1. In germline, CDR1 is LNHDA, CDR2 SQIVND (reference sequence). This CDR3 spans 17 amino acids. J lost 4 bases, V lost 4 bases, and 14 bases had no gene match. The CDR3 sequence is CASSNRTGKVSFYGYTF. CDR3 in DNA: TGTGCCAGTAGTAACCGGACAGGGAAAGTATCCTTCTATGGCTACACCTTC.

This chain joins TRBV7-9 and TRBJ1-1, with a tentative D call TRBD1 (6 bases). CDR3 size: 11 residues. Germline V gives CDR1 SEHNR, CDR2 FQNEAQ (reference sequence). V was cut by 5 bases and J by 13 bases, with 14 bases left in between. The CDR3 nucleotides are TGTGCCAGCAGCCCTGGGGGCGAGGGTTTCTTT. Its translation: CASSPGGEGFF.

This sequence joins TRBV7-3 and TRBJ1-1; weak D call: TRBD1 (5 bases). Germline V gene lookup returns CDR1 SGHTA and CDR2 FQGTGA. CDR3 length: 14 amino acids. Trimming took 5 bases from V and 1 from J, leaving 11 bases between them. In DNA form, the CDR3 reads TGTGCCAGCAGCCCGACCGACAGGAACACTGAAGCTTTCTTT. Translated, it gives CASSPTDRNTEAFF.

Here the CDR3 DNA reads TGTGCCAGCAGTGAAAGGGACAGCGGCTTTCAGCCCCAGCATTTT. Translation gives CASSERDSGFQPQHF. The chain has TRBV2 and TRBJ1-5; TRBD1 agrees at 7 bases. Germline CDR1 is SNHLY and CDR2 is FYNNEI. Unmatched junction bases numbered 7, after V lost 2 bases and J lost 6 bases. The CDR3 runs 15 residues.

This chain joins TRBV5-4 and TRBJ2-5; 12 bases align to TRBD2. Trimming removed 4 bases from V and 5 bases from J; junction bases left unmatched: 9. This CDR3 spans 16 amino acids. CDR1 and CDR2 from the germline V gene are SGHNT and YYREEE (reference sequence). CDR3 DNA sequence: TGTGCCAGCAGCCCCGGGACTAGCGGGCGCGTCGAGACCCAGTACTTC. Translated, it gives CASSPGTSGRVETQYF.

The J gene is TRBJ2-5, the V gene TRBV14; D remains ambiguous. Germline CDR1 and CDR2: SGHDN and FVKESK. The length of the CDR3 is 11 residues. Trimming pared 0 bases from V and 7 bases from J, leaving 3 bases between. In DNA form, the CDR3 reads TGTGCCAGCAGCCAAGAGAGGACCCAGTACTTC. Encoded protein: CASSQERTQYF. Combining the CDR3 with reference TRBV14 and TRBJ2-5 gives the whole variable domain EAGVTQFPSHSVIEKGQTVTLRCDPISGHDNLYWYRRVMGKEIKFLLHFVKESKQDESGMPNNRFLAERTGGTYSTLKVQPAELEDSGVYFCASSQERTQYFGPGTRLLVL.

The gene calls are TRBV7-6 and TRBJ2-7, with 8 bases fitting TRBD1. The CDR3 consists of 15 residues. Germline V gives CDR1 SGHVS, CDR2 FNYEAQ. Trimming took 4 bases from V and 2 from J; bases not matched to a gene: 7. The CDR3 reads CASSSGTGLTYEQYF. CDR3 DNA sequence: TGTGCCAGCAGCTCAGGGACAGGCTTAACCTACGAGCAGTACTTC.

In DNA, the CDR3 is TGCAGCGCTCCAGGAAGGGGGGGTCAAGAGACCCAGTACTTC. Translated: CSAPGRGGQETQYF. The genes are TRBV29-1 and TRBJ2-5; possibly TRBD2 for D (7 bases). The V end was cut by 7 bases, the J end by 2 bases, with 17 bases between. Germline V gives CDR1 SQVTM, CDR2 ANQGSEA. The CDR3 runs 14 residues.